Reported below is one T cell receptor (beta chain). V was cut by 2 bases and J by 5 bases, with 7 bases left in between. The CDR3 extends over 13 amino acids. Germline CDR1 is LNHDA and CDR2 is SQIVND (reference sequence). As processed by the authors: Cell counts per sample came from amplifying reference gene primers. This table comes from immunoSEQ multiplex PCR, and its TCRdb copy is limited to in-frame clones, with some not included. That table is the source of V, J and clone size, and D and trimming were worked out from the DNA. The sample includes 130,000 to 150,000 clones, roughly 81% of them seen just once. The source of the sample is a study of blood T cell repertoires in COVID-19. Whole-study context: Whether acute or convalescent, the COVID-19 samples came from the United States, Italy and Spain. PBMCs, B-cell-depleted T cells, or T cells were the source of the cDNA or gDNA that made up the material.

This TCR was sampled from a human donor with acute or convalescent COVID-19. The donor label of this sample is uncertain. The J gene is TRBJ1-5, the V gene TRBV19; D is uncertain. The sequencing sample was made of peripheral blood. DNA of the CDR3: TGTGCCAGTAGTATATCGACATATCAGCCCCAGCATTTT. The encoded protein is CASSISTYQPQHF.